This T cell receptor (beta chain) was identified during a study of technical replicates of blood from four donors. The CDR3 has 15 amino acids. V gave up 4 bases and J gave up 3 bases; unmatched junction bases: 3. Germline CDR1 and CDR2: SEHNR and FQNEAQ (reference sequence). This clone was counted once. Here immunoSEQ multiplex PCR was the method, and the copy in TCRdb shows in-frame clones only, minus some. In the table there are fewer than 45,000 clones, about 96% of which are singletons. The chain links TRBV7-9 to TRBJ2-3, with 11 bases lining up with TRBD2. This clonotype was obtained from a human donor in good health. Sequencing was carried out using T cells isolated from PBMCs. Here the CDR3 DNA reads TGTGCCAGCAGCTCAGGGACTAGCGGAACAGATACGCAGTATTTT. Its translation is CASSSGTSGTDTQYF.